This T cell receptor (beta chain) is drawn from a study of shared clonotypes between healthy human individuals. Study-wide points: Researchers found naive subsets generally carried larger estimated richness than memory subsets.

Adults of Caucasian background living in Nashville, Tennessee made up all donors. CDR1 and CDR2 (germline): SEHNR, FQNEAQ (reference sequence). V shed 5 bases, J shed 8 bases, and the junction held 5 bases outside the gene matches. The CDR3 totals 12 residues. In the original workflow: ImmunoSEQ output lacked quality scores and full-length reads, limiting matched filtering. Some clones are missing from TCRdb's copy, which holds only in-frame ones; the method was immunoSEQ multiplex PCR. That table furnishes V, J and clone size, whereas the DNA furnished D and trimming. The table has roughly 1,600,000 clones, 98% seen once. For this clone: Its target is not known.

The chain is built from TRBV7-9 and TRBJ1-1, with 7 bases fitting TRBD1. The clonotype comes from a man younger than 45 in good health. Sequencing used naive CD4+ T cells sorted from blood. This sample's subset: CD45RA+ positively selected. The CDR3 reads CASSVTRGEAFF. CDR3 in DNA: TGTGCCAGCAGCGTGACCAGGGGGGAAGCTTTCTTT. The whole variable domain, filled in from reference TRBV7-9 and TRBJ1-1, reads DTGVSQNPRHKITKRGQNVTFRCDPISEHNRLYWYRQTLGQGPEFLTYFQNEAQLEKSRLLSDRFSAERPKGSFSTLEIQRTEQGDSAMYLCASSVTRGEAFFGQGTRLTVV.